Detailed here is one T cell receptor beta chain. This entry belongs to a study of T cell changes during pregnancy in multiple sclerosis. The CDR3 is 16 amino acids. Germline V lookup: CDR1 SGHVS, CDR2 FQNEAQ. V lost 5 bases and J 1 base, leaving 17 bases between the germline ends. Sequencing was performed with immunoSEQ multiplex PCR; in TCRdb, only in-frame clones are kept and a portion is missing. The sample has around 26,000 clones, around 89% seen once; the top ten hold 0.74%. This specimen was CD4+ T cells from peripheral blood mononuclear cells, taken in the first trimester of pregnancy. The TCR was taken from a female donor in good health, enrolled as a control in a pregnancy study. The chain recombines TRBV7-8 with TRBJ1-1; weak D call: TRBD1 (6 bases). The CDR3 coding sequence is TGTGCCAGCAGCCAGCGCAGGGGCGGGGGGAACACTGAAGCTTTCTTT. Protein sequence: CASSQRRGGGNTEAFF.